A selection of T cell receptor beta chains follows, all from one sample in a study of identifying expanded T cells in peripheral blood. Sequencing was performed with immunoSEQ multiplex PCR; in TCRdb, only in-frame clones are kept and a portion is missing. The sample shows 100,000 to 150,000 clones, roughly 80% of them seen only once. Material for sequencing was blood. The receptors were gathered from a person aged 18 to 70 in good health. The conserved cysteine and the conserved F or W are not part of the CDR3 here. Fields, in order: CDR3 length, V gene, CDR3 protein.

>10|TRBV2
AIEGTASGYT
>12|TRBV19
ASTKTGGFTEAF
>15|TRBV4-3
ASSQAARGLATGELF
>12|TRBV15
ATSRALYNSPLH
>13|TRBV6-5
ASRDRGRNTGELF
>13|TRBV6-6
ASRGGQSPSYEQY
>11|TRBV7-9
ASSPDRGYEQY
>11|TRBV19
ASSIGFPAEAF
>10|TRBV19
ATKDPPNTIY
>13|TRBV6-1
ASSEARGNTGELF
>16|TRBV4-3
ASSQDYGRTGSGNTIY
>11|TRBV7-2
ASRGDMNTEAF
>12|TRBV7-2
ASSLTPTPSIQY
>12|TRBV6-5
ASSFRRGPYEQY
>15|TRBV4-1
ASSQDLGSSYNSPLH
>13|TRBV7-9
ASSLALGSQETQY
>14|TRBV7-9
ASSWGQGANNQPQH
>14|TRBV4-1
ASSQVDILAYNEQF
>13|TRBV15
ATSRGVLAGDTQY
>10|TRBV7-2
ASSFGGKEQF
>14|TRBV9
ASSPRTGDDTGELF
>13|TRBV7-9
ASSPVGQGRAEAF
>12|TRBV30
AWGLEARVTEAF
>13|TRBV13
ASSLGEGKIDGYT
>12|TRBV6-5
ASGGDATSYEQY
>13|TRBV10-2
ASSEWPGQHYEQY
>13|TRBV4-3
ASSHETGDYNEQF
>12|TRBV6-5
ASSWGSPDYGYT